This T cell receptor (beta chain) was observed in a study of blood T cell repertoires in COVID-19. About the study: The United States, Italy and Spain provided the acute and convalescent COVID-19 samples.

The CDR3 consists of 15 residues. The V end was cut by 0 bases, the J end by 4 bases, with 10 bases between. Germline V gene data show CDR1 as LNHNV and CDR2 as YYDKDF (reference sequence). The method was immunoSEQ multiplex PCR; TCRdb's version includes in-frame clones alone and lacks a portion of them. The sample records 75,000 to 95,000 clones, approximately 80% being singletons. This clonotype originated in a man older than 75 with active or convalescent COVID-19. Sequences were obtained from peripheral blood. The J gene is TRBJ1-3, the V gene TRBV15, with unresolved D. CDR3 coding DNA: TGTGCCACCAGCAGAGATCGCGCATCCGGAAACACCATATATTTT. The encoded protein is CATSRDRASGNTIYF.